These T cell receptor beta chains were read from a single sample in a study. TCRdb redid the calling of the RT-PCR reads with MiXCR, one entry per CDR3 protein. The sample shows more than 600,000 distinct CDR3 sequences, approximately 15% of them seen only once. Sequencing was carried out using memory CD4+ T cells from blood. Every receptor here comes from a female donor in good health, serving as a healthy control. Both conserved end residues are part of each CDR3. A D gene is named only where the DNA matches it firmly. Some rows have no size entry. The others give once, few or many, or a class for an expanded clone.

j_gene	abundance	v_gene	d_gene	CDR3nt	CDR3aa
TRBJ1-2	many	TRBV6-5	.	TGTGCCAGCAGTTTCCACGGCGACTATGGCTACACCTTC	CASSFHGDYGYTF
TRBJ2-1	.	TRBV7-2	.	TGTGCCAGCAGCTTAGTCAGCGCTCAGGGGTACAATGAGCAGTTCTTC	CASSLVSAQGYNEQFF
TRBJ2-1	few	TRBV20-1	TRBD2	TGCAGTGCTAGAGATAGCGCTAGCGGGGGGAGTCACAATGAGCAGTTCTTC	CSARDSASGGSHNEQFF
TRBJ1-2	.	TRBV5-1	.	TGCGCCAGCAGCCCCGAGAGGGATGGCTACACCTTC	CASSPERDGYTF
TRBJ1-5	.	TRBV30	.	TGTGCCTGGGCAGGAGACAGTTCTCAGCCCCAGCATTTT	CAWAGDSSQPQHF
TRBJ2-3	many	TRBV15	.	TGTGCCACCAGCAGAGATATTAGTTCCGATACGCAGTATTTT	CATSRDISSDTQYF
TRBJ2-1	few	TRBV7-2	.	TGTGCCAGCAGCTTAGGATTAATAGGCTCCTACAATGAGCAGTTCTTC	CASSLGLIGSYNEQFF
TRBJ2-5	.	TRBV19	.	TGTGCCAGTAGCGGACTGCGCCAAGAGACCCAGTACTTC	CASSGLRQETQYF
TRBJ2-7	.	TRBV5-1	TRBD2	TGCGCCAGCGCTAGCGGGAACTTGTACGAGCAGTACTTC	CASASGNLYEQYF
TRBJ2-7	.	TRBV7-2	.	TGTGCCAGCAGCTTCCTACAGGGAGTTCAGTACGAGCAGTACTTC	CASSFLQGVQYEQYF
TRBJ1-5	.	TRBV5-1	.	TGCGCCAGCAGCTTGGTTTCAGGGTTTGATCAGCCCCAGCATTTT	CASSLVSGFDQPQHF
TRBJ1-5	many	TRBV10-3	.	TGTGCCATCGGCTGGGATCCCAATCAGCCCCAGCATTTT	CAIGWDPNQPQHF
TRBJ2-1	many	TRBV20-1	TRBD2	TGCAGTGCTCCAAGTCTAGCGGCATCCTACAATGAGCAGTTCTTC	CSAPSLAASYNEQFF
TRBJ1-4	few	TRBV20-1	.	TGCAGTGGATTTGGCTCGGGGGGAAATGAAAAACTGTTTTTT	CSGFGSGGNEKLFF
TRBJ2-7	.	TRBV28	.	TGTGCCAGCAGGTACAACTACGAGCAGTACTTC	CASRYNYEQYF
TRBJ1-4	.	TRBV4-1	.	TGCGCCAGCAGCCAAGATTCCGGGGATCGTTACGGAAAACTGTTTTTT	CASSQDSGDRYGKLFF
TRBJ2-5	many	TRBV12-3/TRBV12-4	TRBD1	TGTGCCAGCACCGAGACAGGGGAAGGAGAGACCCAGTACTTC	CASTETGEGETQYF
TRBJ2-7	.	TRBV5-1	TRBD2	TGCGCCAGCAGCTTGACCGGGACTAGCGGGAGTCTTTCCTACGAGCAGTACTTC	CASSLTGTSGSLSYEQYF
TRBJ1-5	many	TRBV6-6	.	TGTGCCAGCAGCCGCGGGACATACGATCAGCCCCAGCATTTT	CASSRGTYDQPQHF
TRBJ2-7	.	TRBV20-1	.	TGCAGTGCCCCTACCCCTACAGGGTACGAGCAGTACTTC	CSAPTPTGYEQYF
TRBJ1-2	.	TRBV12-3/TRBV12-4	TRBD1	TGTGCCAGCAGCCCCCGGACAGGACTCTATGGCTACACCTTC	CASSPRTGLYGYTF
TRBJ2-3	.	TRBV24-1	.	TGTGCCACCATGAAGGCGGATGAAGATACGCAGTATTTT	CATMKADEDTQYF